A selection of T cell receptor beta chains follows, all from one sample in a study of blood T cell repertoires in COVID-19. Clones were sequenced by immunoSEQ multiplex PCR, and TCRdb holds only the in-frame ones, with some missing. The sample gives fewer than 200,000 clones, more than 75% of which show up once; approximately 2.1% is in the top ten. Source material: peripheral blood. The source is a man aged 45-65 years who had recovered from COVID-19. Both conserved end residues are part of each CDR3. The D gene is left open where the match is weak. A row's size may be missing; if present it is once, few, many or a size class.

D: TRBD2
V: TRBV2
size: once
J: TRBJ2-1
DNA: TGTGCCAGCAGTCCTCGCTGGGAGGGCACCTACAATGAGCAGTTCTTC
CDR3: CASSPRWEGTYNEQFF

D: NA
V: TRBV7-2
size: NA
J: TRBJ2-2
DNA: TGTGCCAGCAGCTTAGCCGGCGGCGGGGAGCTGTTTTTT
CDR3: CASSLAGGGELFF

D: TRBD2
V: TRBV5-4
size: NA
J: TRBJ2-1
DNA: TGTGCCAGCAGCGGCGGGGGACTAAACAATGAGCAGTTCTTC
CDR3: CASSGGGLNNEQFF

D: TRBD1
V: TRBV27
size: NA
J: TRBJ1-2
DNA: TGTGCCAGCAGTCCGACAGGGGCTGTTGGCTACACCTTC
CDR3: CASSPTGAVGYTF

D: TRBD1
V: TRBV10-3
size: NA
J: TRBJ1-3
DNA: TGTGCCATCGGATACCCGGGACAGGGGGGTGGAAACACCATATATTTT
CDR3: CAIGYPGQGGGNTIYF

D: TRBD1
V: TRBV2
size: NA
J: TRBJ1-2
DNA: TGTGCCAGCAGTGAAGAGAGACAGGGAACTGGCTACACCTTC
CDR3: CASSEERQGTGYTF

D: NA
V: TRBV10-3
size: NA
J: TRBJ2-2
DNA: TGTGCCATCAGTGTTTCGGGAAGTGACGGGGAGCTGTTTTTT
CDR3: CAISVSGSDGELFF

D: NA
V: TRBV14
size: NA
J: TRBJ2-1
DNA: TGTGCCAGCAGCCACGTGTATGAGGGAAATGAGCAGTTCTTC
CDR3: CASSHVYEGNEQFF

D: NA
V: TRBV7-8
size: NA
J: TRBJ1-5
DNA: TGTGCCAGCAGCTCCCAGGTAGGCCAGCCCCAGCATTTT
CDR3: CASSSQVGQPQHF

D: TRBD2
V: TRBV4-3
size: NA
J: TRBJ2-2
DNA: TGCGCCAGCAGCCAAGCACTAGCGGGTGCCACCGGGGAGCTGTTTTTT
CDR3: CASSQALAGATGELFF

D: TRBD1
V: TRBV11-2
size: NA
J: TRBJ1-2
DNA: TGTGCCAGCAGCTCGGTCAGACAGGGCTATGGCTACACCTTC
CDR3: CASSSVRQGYGYTF

D: TRBD1
V: TRBV7-9
size: once
J: TRBJ1-3
DNA: TGTGCCAGCAGCCCAAAGACAGGGGGAAACACCATATATTTT
CDR3: CASSPKTGGNTIYF

D: TRBD2
V: TRBV10-1
size: NA
J: TRBJ2-5
DNA: TGCGCCAGCAGTGAGGGGCTAGCGGGAGGCCCCCAGTACTTC
CDR3: CASSEGLAGGPQYF

D: NA
V: TRBV6-6
size: NA
J: TRBJ2-5
DNA: TGTGCCAGCAGTAATAACCAGGGGACCCAGTACTTC
CDR3: CASSNNQGTQYF

D: TRBD1
V: TRBV7-9
size: NA
J: TRBJ2-5
DNA: TGTGCCAGCAGCGGGGGGACAGGGGATCGCGAGACCCAGTACTTC
CDR3: CASSGGTGDRETQYF

D: TRBD1
V: TRBV7-2
size: NA
J: TRBJ1-3
DNA: TGTGCCAGCAGCTTGTTGGGACAGTTCTCCTCGGGAAACACCATATATTTT
CDR3: CASSLLGQFSSGNTIYF

D: NA
V: TRBV4-1
size: few
J: TRBJ2-7
DNA: TGCGCCAGCAGCCAAGCTCTGTCAGTTTACGAGCAGTACTTC
CDR3: CASSQALSVYEQYF

D: NA
V: TRBV14
size: NA
J: TRBJ1-1
DNA: TGTGCCAGCAGCCAAGTACCAGGGGAGTTAGCTGAAGCTTTCTTT
CDR3: CASSQVPGELAEAFF

D: NA
V: TRBV7-2
size: NA
J: TRBJ2-1
DNA: TGTGCCAGCAGCCCAGGTGGCGTTATCTATGAGCAGTTCTTC
CDR3: CASSPGGVIYEQFF

D: TRBD2
V: TRBV27
size: NA
J: TRBJ2-2
DNA: TGTGCCAGCAGTTTCCCCCAACTAGCGGGAGACACCGGGGAGCTGTTTTTT
CDR3: CASSFPQLAGDTGELFF

D: NA
V: TRBV6-5
size: once
J: TRBJ2-5
DNA: TGTGCCAGCAGGCCGACGGCAGGGGTCCGAGAGACCCAGTACTTC
CDR3: CASRPTAGVRETQYF

D: NA
V: TRBV3-1/TRBV3-2
size: once
J: TRBJ1-2
DNA: TGTGCCAGCAGCGATCTTGCGAGGAACTATGGCTACACCTTC
CDR3: CASSDLARNYGYTF

D: NA
V: TRBV30
size: NA
J: TRBJ1-1
DNA: TGTGCCTGGAGTGCCCTCGGGAACACTGAAGCTTTCTTT
CDR3: CAWSALGNTEAFF

D: TRBD2
V: TRBV9
size: NA
J: TRBJ2-7
DNA: TGTGCCAGCAGCGTAGGGCTAGCGGGATCGGGGGAGCAGTACTTC
CDR3: CASSVGLAGSGEQYF

D: NA
V: TRBV24-1
size: NA
J: TRBJ2-5
DNA: TGTGCCACCAGTGACCGTACGGACAGTCGGGAGACCCAGTACTTC
CDR3: CATSDRTDSRETQYF